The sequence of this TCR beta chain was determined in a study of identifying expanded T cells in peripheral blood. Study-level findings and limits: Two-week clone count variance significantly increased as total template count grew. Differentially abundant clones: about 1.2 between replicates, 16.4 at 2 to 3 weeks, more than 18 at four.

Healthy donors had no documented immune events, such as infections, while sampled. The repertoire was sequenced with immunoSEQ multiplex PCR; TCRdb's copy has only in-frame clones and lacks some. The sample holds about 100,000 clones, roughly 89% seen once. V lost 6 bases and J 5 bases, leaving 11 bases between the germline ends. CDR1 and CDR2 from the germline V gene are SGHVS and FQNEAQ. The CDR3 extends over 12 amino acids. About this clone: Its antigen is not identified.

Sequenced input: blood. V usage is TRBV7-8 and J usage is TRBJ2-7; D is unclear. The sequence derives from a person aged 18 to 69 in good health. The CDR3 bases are TGTGCCAGCAGTCTACAAAGAGACGAGCAGTACTTC. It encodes CASSLQRDEQYF.